A single TCR beta chain is shown here with its context. Its target antigen remains unknown. Per-base quality was not reported, and no clone a single base away is much larger than it. TCRbeta CDR3 regions were amplified from genomic DNA by means of the immunoSEQ Assay, a bias-controlled multiplex PCR. In the source study's methods: The number of nucleated cells in each sample was estimated from the amplification of reference gene primers within the assay. Sequence reads were collapsed and filtered to measure the absolute abundance of every unique TCRbeta CDR3 rearrangement. For each sample, productive Simpson clonality was calculated by taking the square root of Simpson's diversity index across productive rearrangements. In TCRdb, the immuneACCESS table is reduced to in-frame sequences with V and J assigned. These tables do not hold every clone; where another copy was compared, an unresolved V gene accounts for under half, and the others remain unexplained. For V, J and clone size, that table is used; D and trimming come from the DNA. The table for this sample lists under 55,000 clones; around 80% of them were counted only once. Clones ranked in the top ten supply around 5.8% of the sample.

Including the terminal cysteine and phenylalanine, the CDR3 comprises 18 residues. Of all the DNA, just the CDR3 is kept, 54 bases in frame from base 1. V is cut back by 0 bases and J by 2 bases, with 11 bases in the junction unmatched. According to the germline V gene (reference sequence), CDR1 reads MNHEY and CDR2 reads SMNVEV. Participants in the prospective study were enrolled through a virtual design, were aged about 18 to 100 years, and lived in some 24 United States geographic areas. Cohort assignment in the prospective study relied on participant-reported clinical history from a screening survey and a study questionnaire. Mobile phlebotomists in the prospective study collected whole blood, serum and a nasopharyngeal or oropharyngeal swab from every participant. Participants in the prospective study had the option to provide additional blood draws and questionnaires over a roughly two-month period. Prospective study blood samples were shipped either frozen or at room temperature before DNA extraction.

This record belongs to a study of blood T cell repertoires in COVID-19 (dated by TCRdb to 2018 to 2020). Concerning the study at large: Samples from collaborators originated in the United States, Italy and Spain and spanned both the acute and convalescent phases of COVID-19. The prospective study material was composed of cDNA or gDNA derived from T cells, B-cell-depleted T cells, or PBMCs. Subjects who had been exposed to COVID-19, were actively infected with it, or had recovered from it provided the deeply sampled blood TCRbeta repertoires that made up the dataset. The repertoires were released in a freely available public database meant as a resource for research on the immune response to SARS-CoV-2. Samples came from the ongoing ImmuneRACE study (first 160 participants) plus 1,254 subjects from 6 global collaborators. Sample metadata almost always included a de-identified subject ID, COVID-19 status, age in years and sex. Where HLA class I and class II types were available, the types were taken from metadata supplied by the sample provider, not from assay-based typing.

Overall study results and their limits: Clinical and demographic metadata were provided uncurated, with the amount varying by source and participant.

The chain is made from TRBV27 and TRBJ2-3; 7 central nucleotides agree with TRBD1. The sample comprised PBMCs or T cells enriched from blood (not recorded which). This clonotype was sampled from a woman aged 50 to 65 with acute COVID-19. The CDR3 reads CASSLSKGALITTDTQYF. The nucleotide sequence is TGTGCCAGCAGTTTATCGAAGGGGGCCCTAATCACCACAGATACGCAGTATTTT.